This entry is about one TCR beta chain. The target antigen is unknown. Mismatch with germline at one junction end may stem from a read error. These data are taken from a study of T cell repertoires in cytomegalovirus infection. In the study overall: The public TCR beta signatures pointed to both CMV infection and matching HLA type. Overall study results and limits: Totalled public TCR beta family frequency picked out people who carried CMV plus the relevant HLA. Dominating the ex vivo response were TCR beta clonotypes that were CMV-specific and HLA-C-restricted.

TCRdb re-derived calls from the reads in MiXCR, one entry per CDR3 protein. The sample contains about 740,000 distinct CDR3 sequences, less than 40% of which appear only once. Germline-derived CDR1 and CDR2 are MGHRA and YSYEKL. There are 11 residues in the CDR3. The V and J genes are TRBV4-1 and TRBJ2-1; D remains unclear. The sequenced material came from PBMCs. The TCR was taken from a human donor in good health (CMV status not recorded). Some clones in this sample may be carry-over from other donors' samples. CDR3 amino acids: CASSRQVERFF. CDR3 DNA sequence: TGCGCCAGCAGCCGCCAGGTAGAGCGGTTCTTC.